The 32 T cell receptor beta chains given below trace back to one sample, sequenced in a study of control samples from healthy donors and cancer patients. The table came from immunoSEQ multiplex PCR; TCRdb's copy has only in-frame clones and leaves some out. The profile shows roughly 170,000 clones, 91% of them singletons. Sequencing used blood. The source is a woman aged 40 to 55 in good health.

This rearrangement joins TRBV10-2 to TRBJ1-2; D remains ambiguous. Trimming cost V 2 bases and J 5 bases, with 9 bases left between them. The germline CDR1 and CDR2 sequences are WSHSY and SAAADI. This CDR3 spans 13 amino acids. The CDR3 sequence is CASSERADYGYTF. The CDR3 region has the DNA TGCGCCAGCAGTGAGCGGGCAGATTATGGCTACACCTTC.

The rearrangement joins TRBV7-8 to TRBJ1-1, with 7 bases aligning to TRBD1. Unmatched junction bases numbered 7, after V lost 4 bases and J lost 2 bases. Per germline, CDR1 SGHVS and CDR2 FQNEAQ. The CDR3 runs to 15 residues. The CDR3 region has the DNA TGTGCCAGCAGCTCCCGGACAGGAGGTAACACTGAAGCTTTCTTT. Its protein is CASSSRTGGNTEAFF.

The CDR3: CASRDRGDEKLFF. CDR3 nucleotides: TGTGCCAGCAGGGACAGGGGGGATGAAAAACTGTTTTTT. The chain recombines TRBV6-5 with TRBJ1-4; 10 bases are a match to TRBD1. This CDR3 comprises 13 residues. V lost 6 bases, J lost 6 bases, and 1 base stayed unmatched. Germline V gives CDR1 MNHEY, CDR2 SVGAGI.

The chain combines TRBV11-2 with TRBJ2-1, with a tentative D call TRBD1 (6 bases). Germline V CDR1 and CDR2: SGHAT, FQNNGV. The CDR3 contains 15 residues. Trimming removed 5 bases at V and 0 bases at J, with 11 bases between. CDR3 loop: CASSRQVSSYNEQFF. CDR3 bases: TGTGCCAGCAGCCGACAGGTGAGCTCCTACAATGAGCAGTTCTTC.

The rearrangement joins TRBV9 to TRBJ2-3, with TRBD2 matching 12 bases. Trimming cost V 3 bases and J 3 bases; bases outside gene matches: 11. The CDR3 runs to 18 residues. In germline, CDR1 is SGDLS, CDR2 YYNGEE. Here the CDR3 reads CASSANPATSGGTDTQYF. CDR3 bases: TGTGCCAGCAGCGCGAATCCCGCGACTAGCGGGGGAACAGATACGCAGTATTTT.

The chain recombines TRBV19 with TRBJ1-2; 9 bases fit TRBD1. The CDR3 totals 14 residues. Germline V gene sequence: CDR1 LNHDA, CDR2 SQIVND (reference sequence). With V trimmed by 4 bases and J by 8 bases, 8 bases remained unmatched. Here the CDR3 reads CASSTGTGIKGYTF. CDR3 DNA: TGTGCCAGTAGTACCGGGACAGGGATAAAAGGCTACACCTTC.

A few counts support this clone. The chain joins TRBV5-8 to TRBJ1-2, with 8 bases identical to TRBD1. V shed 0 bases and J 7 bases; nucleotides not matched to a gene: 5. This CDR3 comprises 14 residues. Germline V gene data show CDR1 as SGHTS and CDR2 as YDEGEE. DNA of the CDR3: TGTGCCAGCAGCTTGGGCAGGGGGCTTGCTGGCTACACCTTC. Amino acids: CASSLGRGLAGYTF. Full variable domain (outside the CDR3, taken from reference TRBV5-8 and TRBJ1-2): EAGVTQSPTHLIKTRGQQATLRCSPISGHTSVYWYQQALGLGLQFLLWYDEGEERNRGNFPPRFSGRQFPNYSSELNVNALELEDSALYLCASSLGRGLAGYTFGSGTRLTVV.

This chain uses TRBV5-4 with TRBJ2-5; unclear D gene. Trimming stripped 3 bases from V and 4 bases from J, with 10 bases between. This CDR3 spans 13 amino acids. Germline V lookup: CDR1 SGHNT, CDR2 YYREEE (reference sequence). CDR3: CASSSPRGETQYF. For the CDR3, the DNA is TGTGCCAGCAGCTCACCCCGCGGAGAGACCCAGTACTTC.

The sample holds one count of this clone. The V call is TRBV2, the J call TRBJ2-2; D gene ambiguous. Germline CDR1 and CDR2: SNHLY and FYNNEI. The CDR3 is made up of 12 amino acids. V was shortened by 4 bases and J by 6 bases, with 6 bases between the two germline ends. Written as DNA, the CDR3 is TGTGCCAGCAGTGCTTGGCCCGGGGAGCTGTTTTTT. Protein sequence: CASSAWPGELFF.

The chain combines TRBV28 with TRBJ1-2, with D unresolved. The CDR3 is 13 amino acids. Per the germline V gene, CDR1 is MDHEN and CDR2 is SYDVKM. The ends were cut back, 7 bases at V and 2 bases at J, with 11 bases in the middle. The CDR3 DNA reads TGTGCCAGCAAAGCGGGTTACAACTATGGCTACACCTTC. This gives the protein CASKAGYNYGYTF.

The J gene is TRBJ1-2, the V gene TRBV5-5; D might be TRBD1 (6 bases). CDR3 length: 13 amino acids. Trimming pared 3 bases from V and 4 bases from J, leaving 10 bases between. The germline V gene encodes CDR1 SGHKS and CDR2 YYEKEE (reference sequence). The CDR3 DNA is TGTGCCAGCAGCTCCAGGGGAGGCTATGGCTACACCTTC. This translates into CASSSRGGYGYTF.

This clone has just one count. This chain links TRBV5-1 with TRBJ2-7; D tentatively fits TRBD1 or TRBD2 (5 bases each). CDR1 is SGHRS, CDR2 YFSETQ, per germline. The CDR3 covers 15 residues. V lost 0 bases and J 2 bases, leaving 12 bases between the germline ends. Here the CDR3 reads CASSLGGTVAYEQYF. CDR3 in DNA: TGCGCCAGCAGCTTGGGTGGGACGGTAGCCTACGAGCAGTACTTC.

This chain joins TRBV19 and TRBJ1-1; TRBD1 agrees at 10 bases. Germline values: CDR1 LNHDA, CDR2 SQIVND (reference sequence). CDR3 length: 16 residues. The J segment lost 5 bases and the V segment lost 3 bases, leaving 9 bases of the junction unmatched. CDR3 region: CASSIRYGTGVTEAFF. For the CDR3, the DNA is TGTGCCAGTAGTATCCGGTATGGGACAGGGGTTACTGAAGCTTTCTTT.

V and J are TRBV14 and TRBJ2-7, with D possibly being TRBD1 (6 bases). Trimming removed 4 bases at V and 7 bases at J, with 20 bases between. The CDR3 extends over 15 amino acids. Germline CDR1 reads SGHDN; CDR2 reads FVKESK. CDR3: CASSPLQGTSGEQYF. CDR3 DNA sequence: TGTGCCAGCAGCCCCTTACAGGGCACCTCGGGGGAGCAGTACTTC. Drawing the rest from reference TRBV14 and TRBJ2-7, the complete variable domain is EAGVTQFPSHSVIEKGQTVTLRCDPISGHDNLYWYRRVMGKEIKFLLHFVKESKQDESGMPNNRFLAERTGGTYSTLKVQPAELEDSGVYFCASSPLQGTSGEQYFGPGTRLTVT.

The CDR3 loop reads CASSFGETQYF. The CDR3 bases are TGTGCCAGCAGCTTCGGAGAGACCCAGTACTTC. The J gene is TRBJ2-5, the V gene TRBV7-9; D remains ambiguous. Germline V lookup: CDR1 SEHNR, CDR2 FQNEAQ (reference sequence). This CDR3 is 11 amino acids long. Deletions cut 3 bases from V and 4 bases from J, with 3 bases between.

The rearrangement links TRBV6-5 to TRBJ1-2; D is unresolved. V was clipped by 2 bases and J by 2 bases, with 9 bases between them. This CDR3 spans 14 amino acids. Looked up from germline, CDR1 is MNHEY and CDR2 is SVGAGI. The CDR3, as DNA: TGTGCCAGCAGTTACGCGGGAGGGAACTATGGCTACACCTTC. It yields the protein CASSYAGGNYGYTF.

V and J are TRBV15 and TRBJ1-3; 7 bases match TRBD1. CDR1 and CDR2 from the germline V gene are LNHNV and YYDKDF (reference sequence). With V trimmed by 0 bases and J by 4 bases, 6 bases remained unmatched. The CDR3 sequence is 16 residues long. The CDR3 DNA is TGTGCCACCAGCAGAGATCATACAGGGGCAGGAAACACCATATATTTT. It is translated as CATSRDHTGAGNTIYF.

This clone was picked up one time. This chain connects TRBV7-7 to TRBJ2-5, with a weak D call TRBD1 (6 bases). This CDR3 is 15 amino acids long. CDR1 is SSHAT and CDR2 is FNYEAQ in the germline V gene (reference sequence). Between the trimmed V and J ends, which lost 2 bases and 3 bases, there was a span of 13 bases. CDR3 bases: TGTGCCAGCAGCTTAATGGCAGGGGACGAAGAGACCCAGTACTTC. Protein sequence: CASSLMAGDEETQYF.

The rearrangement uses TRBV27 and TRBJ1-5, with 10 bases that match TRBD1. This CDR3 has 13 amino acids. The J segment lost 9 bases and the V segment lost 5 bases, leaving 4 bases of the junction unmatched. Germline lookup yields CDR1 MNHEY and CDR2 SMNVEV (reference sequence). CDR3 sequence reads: CASSGTGAGPQHF. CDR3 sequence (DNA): TGTGCCAGCAGTGGGACAGGGGCGGGGCCCCAGCATTTT.

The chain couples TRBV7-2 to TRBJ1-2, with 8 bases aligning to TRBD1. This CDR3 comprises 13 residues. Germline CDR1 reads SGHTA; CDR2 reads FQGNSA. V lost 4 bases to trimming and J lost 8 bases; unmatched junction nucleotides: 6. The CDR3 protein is CASSSGQVGGYTF. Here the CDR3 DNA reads TGTGCCAGCAGCTCGGGACAGGTGGGAGGCTACACCTTC. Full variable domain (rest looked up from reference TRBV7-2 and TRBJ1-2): GAGVSQSPSNKVTEKGKDVELRCDPISGHTALYWYRQSLGQGLEFLIYFQGNSAPDKSGLPSDRFSAERTGGSVSTLTIQRTQQEDSAVYLCASSSGQVGGYTFGSGTRLTVV.

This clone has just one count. The CDR3 loop reads CASSLAWGGYTF. The CDR3, as DNA: TGTGCCAGCAGCCTCGCATGGGGGGGCTACACCTTC. This chain uses TRBV3-1 (or the pseudogene TRBV3-2) with TRBJ1-2; a weak D match, TRBD1 (5 bases). This CDR3 is 12 amino acids long. The V end lost 4 bases, the J end lost 8 bases, and 11 bases lay between the germline ends. Germline assignment: CDR1 LGHDT and CDR2 YNNKEL (reference sequence).

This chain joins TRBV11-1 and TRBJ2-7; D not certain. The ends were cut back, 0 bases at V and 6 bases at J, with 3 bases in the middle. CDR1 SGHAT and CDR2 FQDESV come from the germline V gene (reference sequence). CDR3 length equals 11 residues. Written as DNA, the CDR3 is TGTGCCAGCAGCTTAGCCGGCGAGCAGTACTTC. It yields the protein CASSLAGEQYF. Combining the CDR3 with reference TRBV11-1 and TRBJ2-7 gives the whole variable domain EAEVAQSPRYKITEKSQAVAFWCDPISGHATLYWYRQILGQGPELLVQFQDESVVDDSQLPKDRFSAERLKGVDSTLKIQPAELGDSAMYLCASSLAGEQYFGPGTRLTVT.

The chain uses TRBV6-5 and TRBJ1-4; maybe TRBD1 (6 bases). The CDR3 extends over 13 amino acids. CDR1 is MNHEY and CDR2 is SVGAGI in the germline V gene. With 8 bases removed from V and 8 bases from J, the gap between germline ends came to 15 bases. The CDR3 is CASGGRGGEKLFF. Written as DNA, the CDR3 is TGTGCCAGCGGGGGCAGGGGAGGAGAAAAACTGTTTTTT.

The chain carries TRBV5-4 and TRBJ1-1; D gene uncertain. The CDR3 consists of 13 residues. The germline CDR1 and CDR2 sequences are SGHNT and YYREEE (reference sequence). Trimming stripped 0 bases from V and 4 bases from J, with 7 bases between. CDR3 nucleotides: TGTGCCAGCAGCTTGGGGGTGGGCACTGAAGCTTTCTTT. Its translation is CASSLGVGTEAFF.

This CDR3 reads CASSLGPLTEAFF. CDR3 DNA: TGTGCCAGCAGCCTCGGCCCACTCACTGAAGCTTTCTTT. The chain couples TRBV3-1 (or the pseudogene TRBV3-2) to TRBJ1-1; D not resolved. The germline V gene has CDR1 LGHDT and CDR2 YNNKEL (reference sequence). The CDR3 runs 13 residues. The germline V and J ends were trimmed by 4 bases and 4 bases, with 10 bases remaining between them.

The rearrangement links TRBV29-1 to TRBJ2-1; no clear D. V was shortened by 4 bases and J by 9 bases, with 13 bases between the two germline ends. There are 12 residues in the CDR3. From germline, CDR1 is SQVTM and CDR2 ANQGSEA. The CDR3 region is CSVVRGAGEQFF. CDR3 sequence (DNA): TGCAGCGTTGTAAGAGGCGCCGGTGAGCAGTTCTTC.

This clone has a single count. DNA for the CDR3: TGTGCCAGCAGCATCGGGACACACCTCGGGTATGAGCAGTTCTTC. As protein: CASSIGTHLGYEQFF. The V call is TRBV5-5, the J call TRBJ2-1; D possibly corresponds to TRBD1 (6 bases). V shed 4 bases and J shed 8 bases, with 19 bases lying between them. This CDR3 contains 15 residues. CDR1 and CDR2 from the germline V gene are SGHKS and YYEKEE (reference sequence).

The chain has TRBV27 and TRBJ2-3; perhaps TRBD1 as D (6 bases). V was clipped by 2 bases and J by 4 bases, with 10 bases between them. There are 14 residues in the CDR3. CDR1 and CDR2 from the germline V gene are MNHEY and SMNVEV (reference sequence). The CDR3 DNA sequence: TGTGCCAGCAGTTTAGGGGGCAGGTCAGATACGCAGTATTTT. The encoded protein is CASSLGGRSDTQYF.

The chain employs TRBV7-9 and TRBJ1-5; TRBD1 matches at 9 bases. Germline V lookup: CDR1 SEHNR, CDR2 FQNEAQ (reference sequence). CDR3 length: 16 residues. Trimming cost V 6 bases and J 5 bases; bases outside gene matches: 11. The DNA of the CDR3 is TGTGCCAGCAGTCTCGCCCGGGACAGGGAGTATCAGCCCCAGCATTTT. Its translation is CASSLARDREYQPQHF.

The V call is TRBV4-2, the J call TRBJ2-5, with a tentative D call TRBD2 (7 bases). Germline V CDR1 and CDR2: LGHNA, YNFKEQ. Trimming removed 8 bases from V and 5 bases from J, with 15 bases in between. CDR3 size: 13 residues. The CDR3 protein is CASGGADMETQYF. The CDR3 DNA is TGTGCCAGCGGGGGGGCGGATATGGAGACCCAGTACTTC.

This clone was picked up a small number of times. CDR3 bases: TGTGCCAGCAGCTTAGGACCTGTCAATTCCCACGAGCAGTACTTC. The encoded protein is CASSLGPVNSHEQYF. The chain is built from TRBV7-6 and TRBJ2-7; D ambiguous. CDR3 length: 15 residues. Trimming cost V 1 base and J 5 bases, with 15 bases left between them. Germline V gene lookup returns CDR1 SGHVS and CDR2 FNYEAQ.

The CDR3 coding sequence is TGCGCCAGCAGCTTGGGGAACGCAGGGGCAGGGGAGACCCAGTACTTC. Encoded protein: CASSLGNAGAGETQYF. This chain joins TRBV5-1 and TRBJ2-5, with TRBD1 as a possible D gene (6 bases). The length of the CDR3 is 16 residues. Germline V lookup: CDR1 SGHRS, CDR2 YFSETQ. V lost 0 bases, J lost 5 bases, and 17 bases lay in between. The full variable domain, completed using reference TRBV5-1 and TRBJ2-5, is KAGVTQTPRYLIKTRGQQVTLSCSPISGHRSVSWYQQTPGQGLQFLFEYFSETQRNKGNFPGRFSGRQFSNSRSEMNVSTLELGDSALYLCASSLGNAGAGETQYFGPGTRLLVL.